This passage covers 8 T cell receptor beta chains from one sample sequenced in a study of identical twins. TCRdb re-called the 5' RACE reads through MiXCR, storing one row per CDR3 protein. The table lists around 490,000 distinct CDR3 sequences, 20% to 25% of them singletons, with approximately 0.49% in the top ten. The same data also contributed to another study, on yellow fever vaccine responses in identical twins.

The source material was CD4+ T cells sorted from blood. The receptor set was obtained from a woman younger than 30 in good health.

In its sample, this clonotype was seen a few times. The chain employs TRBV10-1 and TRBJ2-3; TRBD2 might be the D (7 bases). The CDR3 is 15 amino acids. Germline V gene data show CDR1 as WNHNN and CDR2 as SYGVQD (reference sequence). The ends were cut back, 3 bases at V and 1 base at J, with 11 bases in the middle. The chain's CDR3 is CASSDRGGGTDTQYF. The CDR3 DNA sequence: TGCGCCAGCAGTGATAGGGGGGGCGGCACAGATACGCAGTATTTT.

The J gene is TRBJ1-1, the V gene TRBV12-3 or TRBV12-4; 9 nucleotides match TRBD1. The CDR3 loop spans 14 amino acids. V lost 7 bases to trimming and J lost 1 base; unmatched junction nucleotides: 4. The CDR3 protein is CASINRGRNTEAFF. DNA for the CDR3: TGTGCCAGCATTAACAGGGGGCGGAACACTGAAGCTTTCTTT.

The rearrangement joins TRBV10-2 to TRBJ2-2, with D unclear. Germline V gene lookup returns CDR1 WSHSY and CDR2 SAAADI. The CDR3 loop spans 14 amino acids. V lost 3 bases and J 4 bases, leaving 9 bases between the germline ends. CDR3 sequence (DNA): TGCGCCAGCAGTGACAAAGGGTTCACCGGGGAGCTGTTTTTT. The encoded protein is CASSDKGFTGELFF.

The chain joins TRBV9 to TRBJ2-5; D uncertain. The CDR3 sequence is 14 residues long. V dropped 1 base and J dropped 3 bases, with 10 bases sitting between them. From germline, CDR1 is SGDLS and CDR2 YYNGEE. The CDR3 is CASSVTAFKETQYF. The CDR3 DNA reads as TGTGCCAGCAGCGTAACGGCATTTAAAGAGACCCAGTACTTC.

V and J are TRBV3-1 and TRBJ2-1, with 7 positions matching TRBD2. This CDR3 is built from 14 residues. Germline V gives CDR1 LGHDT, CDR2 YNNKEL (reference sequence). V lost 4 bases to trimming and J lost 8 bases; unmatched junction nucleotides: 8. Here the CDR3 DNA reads TGTGCCAGCAGCCGCAGCGGGGACCCCCATGAGCAGTTCTTC. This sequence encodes CASSRSGDPHEQFF.

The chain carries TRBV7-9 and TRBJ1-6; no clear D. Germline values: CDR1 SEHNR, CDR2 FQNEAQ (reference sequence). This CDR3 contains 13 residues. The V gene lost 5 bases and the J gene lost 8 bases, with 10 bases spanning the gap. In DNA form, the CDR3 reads TGTGCCAGCAGCCCAGTTTTGGATTCACCCCTCCACTTT. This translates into CASSPVLDSPLHF.

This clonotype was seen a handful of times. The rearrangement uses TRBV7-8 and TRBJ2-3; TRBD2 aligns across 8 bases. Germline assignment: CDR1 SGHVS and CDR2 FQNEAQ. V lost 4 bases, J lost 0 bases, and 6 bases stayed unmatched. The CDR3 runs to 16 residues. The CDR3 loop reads CASSSSGGGSTDTQYF. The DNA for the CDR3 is TGTGCCAGCAGCTCCTCGGGCGGGGGGAGCACAGATACGCAGTATTTT.

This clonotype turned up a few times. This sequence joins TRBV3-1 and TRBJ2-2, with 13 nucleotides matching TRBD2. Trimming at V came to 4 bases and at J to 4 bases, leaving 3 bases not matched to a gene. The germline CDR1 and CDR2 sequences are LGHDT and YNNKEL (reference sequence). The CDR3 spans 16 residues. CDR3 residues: CASSLWTSGSTGELFF. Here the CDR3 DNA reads TGTGCCAGCAGCCTCTGGACTAGCGGGAGCACCGGGGAGCTGTTTTTT.